Listed here are 5 T cell receptor beta chains from one sample, sequenced in a study of glioma-infiltrating T cells. Amplification of TCR alpha and beta CDR3 regions from RNA used iRepertoire nested multiplex PCR. TCRdb independently ran MiXCR on the multiplex PCR reads; one entry per CDR3 protein. The repertoire includes tens of thousands of distinct CDR3 sequences, about 25% of them detected once, and about 6.6% sits in the top ten. What was sequenced was glioma tissue, nonneoplastic brain tissue, or PBMCs (not recorded which). The origin of the receptors is a human donor with low-grade glioma or glioblastoma, undergoing nonglioma brain surgery, or in good health (not recorded which).

This clonotype was seen ten or more times. The genes are TRBV7-6 and TRBJ1-2, with TRBD1 matching over 9 bases. The CDR3 is made up of 15 amino acids. Germline values: CDR1 SGHVS, CDR2 FNYEAQ. J lost 3 bases, V lost 4 bases, and 6 bases had no gene match. As DNA, the CDR3 is TGTGCCAGCAGCTCACAACAGGGGGCCGACTATGGCTACACCTTC. It specifies CASSSQQGADYGYTF.

With respect to this clonotype: This sequence may be a read error, since a much larger clone differs from it by one base. The chain links TRBV27 to TRBJ2-7; D remains ambiguous. Germline CDR1 reads MNHEY; CDR2 reads SMNVEV (reference sequence). V lost 6 bases to trimming and J lost 5 bases, with 23 bases between them. The CDR3 length is 16 residues. The CDR3 is CASSPASRGRVHEQYF. The CDR3 DNA follows: TGTGCCAGCAGCCCGGCGTCTAGAGGACGGGTCCACGAGCAGTACTTC.

This clonotype was picked up many times. This chain connects TRBV20-1 to TRBJ2-5; 9 bases are a match to TRBD1. The CDR3 loop spans 13 amino acids. Germline-derived CDR1 and CDR2 are DFQATT and SNEGSKA (reference sequence). With 5 bases clipped from V and 3 bases from J, the junction kept 4 bases outside the gene matches. In DNA, the CDR3 is TGCAGTGCTCACAGGGGGCCGGAAGAGACCCAGTACTTC. It yields the protein CSAHRGPEETQYF.

Concerning this clonotype itself: A much larger clone differs by one base, so this may be a read error. The V gene is TRBV3-1, the J gene TRBJ1-2, with D unresolved. The CDR3 length is 15 residues. Trimming removed 0 bases at V and 7 bases at J, with 15 bases between. Germline assignment: CDR1 LGHDT and CDR2 YNNKEL (reference sequence). DNA of the CDR3: TGTGCCAGCAGCCAAGACCCCCGATTCAGGTCTGGCTACACCTTC. Protein: CASSQDPRFRSGYTF.

This clonotype was counted a few times. This chain connects TRBV5-1 to TRBJ2-5; TRBD2 aligns across 10 bases. The CDR3 runs 16 residues. Germline-derived CDR1 and CDR2 are SGHRS and YFSETQ. The V gene end was trimmed by 4 bases and the J gene end by 9 bases; junction bases not matched to a gene: 15. The CDR3 DNA reads as TGCGCCAGCAGCCCGGCTTTAGCTAGCGGGAGTATGGCCCAGTACTTC. Its protein is CASSPALASGSMAQYF. Variable domain in full (rest from reference TRBV5-1 and TRBJ2-5): KAGVTQTPRYLIKTRGQQVTLSCSPISGHRSVSWYQQTPGQGLQFLFEYFSETQRNKGNFPGRFSGRQFSNSRSEMNVSTLELGDSALYLCASSPALASGSMAQYFGPGTRLLVL.